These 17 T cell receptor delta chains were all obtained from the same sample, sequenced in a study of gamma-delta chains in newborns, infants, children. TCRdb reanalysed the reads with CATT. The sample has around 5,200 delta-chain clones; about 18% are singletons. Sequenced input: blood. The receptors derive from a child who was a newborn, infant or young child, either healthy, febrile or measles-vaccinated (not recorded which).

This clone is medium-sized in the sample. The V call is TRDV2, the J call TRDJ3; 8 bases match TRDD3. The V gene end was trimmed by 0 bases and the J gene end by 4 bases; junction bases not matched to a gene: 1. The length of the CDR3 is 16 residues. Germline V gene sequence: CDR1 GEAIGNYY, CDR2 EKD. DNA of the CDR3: TGTGCCTGTGACACCGTGGGGGATTGGGACACCCGACAGATGTTTTTC. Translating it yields CACDTVGDWDTRQMFF.

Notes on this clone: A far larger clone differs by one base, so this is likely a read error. The CDR3 DNA follows: TGTGCCTATGACTTCCTAACTGGGGGATATCCACCTCAGGATAAACTCATCTTT. It specifies CAYDFLTGGYPPQDKLIF. The V call is TRDV2, the J call TRDJ1; 11 positions agree with TRDD3. CDR1 and CDR2 from the germline V gene are GEAIGNYY and EKD. CDR3 length: 18 amino acids.

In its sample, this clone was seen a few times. The CDR3 nucleotides are TGTGCCTGTGACAATACTGGGGGATACTGGGACACCCGACAGATGTTTTTC. It encodes CACDNTGGYWDTRQMFF. This chain joins TRDV2 and TRDJ3; 11 positions match TRDD3. From germline, CDR1 is GEAIGNYY and CDR2 EKD. J was trimmed by 3 bases and V by 2 bases; bases with no gene match: 2. The CDR3 runs to 17 residues.

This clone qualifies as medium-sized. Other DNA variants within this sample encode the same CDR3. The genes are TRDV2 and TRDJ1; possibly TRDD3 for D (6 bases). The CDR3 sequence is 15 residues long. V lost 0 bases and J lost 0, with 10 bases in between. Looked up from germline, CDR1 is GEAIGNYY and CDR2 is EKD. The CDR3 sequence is CACDTVGGDTDKLIF. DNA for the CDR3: TGTGCCTGTGACACCGTGGGGGGCGACACCGATAAACTCATCTTT.

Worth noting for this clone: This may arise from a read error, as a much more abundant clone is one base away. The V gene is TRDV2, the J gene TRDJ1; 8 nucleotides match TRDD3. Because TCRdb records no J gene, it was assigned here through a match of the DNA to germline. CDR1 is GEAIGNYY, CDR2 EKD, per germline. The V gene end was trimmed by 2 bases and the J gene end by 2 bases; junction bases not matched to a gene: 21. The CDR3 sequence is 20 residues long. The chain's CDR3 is CACDRLRTNGGINSTDKLIF. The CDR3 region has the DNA TGTGCCTGTGACAGACTTCGAACAAACGGGGGGATAAATTCGACCGATAAACTCATCTTT.

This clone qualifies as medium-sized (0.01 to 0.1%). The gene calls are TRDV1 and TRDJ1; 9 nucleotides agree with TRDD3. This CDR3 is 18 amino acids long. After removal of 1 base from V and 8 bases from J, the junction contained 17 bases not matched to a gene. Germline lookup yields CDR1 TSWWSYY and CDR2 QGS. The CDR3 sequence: CALGERGFLGLGDRKLIF. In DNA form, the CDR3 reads TGTGCTCTTGGGGAACGTGGCTTCCTCGGGCTGGGGGATCGGAAACTCATCTTT.

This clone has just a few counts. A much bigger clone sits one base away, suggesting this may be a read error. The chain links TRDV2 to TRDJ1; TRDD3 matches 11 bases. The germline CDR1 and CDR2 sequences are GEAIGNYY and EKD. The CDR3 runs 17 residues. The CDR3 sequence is CARDFMGDTGYTDKLIF. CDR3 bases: TGTGCCCGTGACTTCATGGGGGATACGGGGTACACCGATAAACTCATCTTT.

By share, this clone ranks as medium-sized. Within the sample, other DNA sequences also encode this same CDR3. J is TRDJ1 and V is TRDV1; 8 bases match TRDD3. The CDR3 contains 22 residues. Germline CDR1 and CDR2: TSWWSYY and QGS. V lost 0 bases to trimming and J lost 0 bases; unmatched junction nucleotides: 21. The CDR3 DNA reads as TGTGCTCTTGGGGAACTAGCACCTACCGATATACTGGGGGTCCCGTACACCGATAAACTCATCTTT. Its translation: CALGELAPTDILGVPYTDKLIF.

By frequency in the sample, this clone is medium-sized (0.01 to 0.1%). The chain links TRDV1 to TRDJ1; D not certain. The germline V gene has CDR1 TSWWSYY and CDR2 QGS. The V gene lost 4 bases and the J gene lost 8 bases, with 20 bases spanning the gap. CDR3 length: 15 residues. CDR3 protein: CALGVPPGLALKLIF. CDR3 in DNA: TGTGCTCTTGGGGTCCCCCCGGGGTTGGCCTTAAAACTCATCTTT.

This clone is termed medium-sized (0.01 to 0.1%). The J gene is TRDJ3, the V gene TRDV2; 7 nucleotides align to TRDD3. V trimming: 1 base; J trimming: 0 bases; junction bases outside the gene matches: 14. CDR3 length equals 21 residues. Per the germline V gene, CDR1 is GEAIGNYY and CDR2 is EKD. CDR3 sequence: CACDTMVGYAQLSWDTRQMFF. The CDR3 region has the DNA TGTGCCTGTGACACAATGGTAGGATACGCTCAGCTCTCCTGGGACACCCGACAGATGTTTTTC.

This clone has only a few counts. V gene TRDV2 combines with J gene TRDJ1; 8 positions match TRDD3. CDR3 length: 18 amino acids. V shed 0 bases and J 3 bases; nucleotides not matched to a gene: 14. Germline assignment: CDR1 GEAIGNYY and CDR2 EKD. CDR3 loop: CACDTGVLRGIGPDKLIF. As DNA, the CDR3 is TGTGCCTGTGACACCGGGGTGCTTCGGGGGATAGGGCCCGATAAACTCATCTTT.

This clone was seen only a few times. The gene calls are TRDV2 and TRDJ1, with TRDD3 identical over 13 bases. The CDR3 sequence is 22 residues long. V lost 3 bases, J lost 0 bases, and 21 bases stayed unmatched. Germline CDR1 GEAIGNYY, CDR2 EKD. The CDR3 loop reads CACDAILSSLLGDTPYTDKLIF. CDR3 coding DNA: TGTGCCTGTGACGCGATCCTCTCCTCTTTACTGGGGGATACGCCGTACACCGATAAACTCATCTTT.

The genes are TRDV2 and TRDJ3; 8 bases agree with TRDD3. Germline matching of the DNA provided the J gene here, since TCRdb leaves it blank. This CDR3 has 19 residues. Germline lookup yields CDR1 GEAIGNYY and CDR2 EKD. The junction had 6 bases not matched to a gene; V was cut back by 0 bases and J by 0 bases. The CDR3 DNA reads TGTGCCTGTGACACCGGCGGGATACGGGGCTCCTGGGACACCCGACAGATGTTTTTC. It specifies CACDTGGIRGSWDTRQMFF.

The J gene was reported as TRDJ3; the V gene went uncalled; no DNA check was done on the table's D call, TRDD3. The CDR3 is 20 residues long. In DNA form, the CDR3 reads TGTGCCTGTGACACCGTGGTGGGGGATACCGGCTCCTGGGACACCCGACAGGTGTTTTTC. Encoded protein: CACDTVVGDTGSWDTRQVFF.

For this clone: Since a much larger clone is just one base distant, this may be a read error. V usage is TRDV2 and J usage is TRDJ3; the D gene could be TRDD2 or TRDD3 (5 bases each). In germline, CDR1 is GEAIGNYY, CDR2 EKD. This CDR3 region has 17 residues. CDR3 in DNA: TGTGCCTGTGACCCCCTCCCCGGTTCCTGGGACGCCCGACAGATGTTTTTC. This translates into CACDPLPGSWDARQMFF.

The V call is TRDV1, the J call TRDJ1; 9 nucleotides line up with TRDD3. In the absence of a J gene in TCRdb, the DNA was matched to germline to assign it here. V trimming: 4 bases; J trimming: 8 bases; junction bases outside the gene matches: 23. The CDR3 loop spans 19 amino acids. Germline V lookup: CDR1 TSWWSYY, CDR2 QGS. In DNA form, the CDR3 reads TGTGCTCTTGGGGCTATCACCAACGGTGCCCGTACTGGGGGAGTAAAACTCATCTTT. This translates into CALGAITNGARTGGVKLIF.

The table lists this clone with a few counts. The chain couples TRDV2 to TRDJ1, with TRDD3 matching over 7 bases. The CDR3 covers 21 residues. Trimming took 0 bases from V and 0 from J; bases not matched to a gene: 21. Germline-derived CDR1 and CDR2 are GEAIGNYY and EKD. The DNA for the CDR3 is TGTGCCTGTGACACCGGTTTCCAGGGTACTGGGGAATACCCTCACACCGATAAACTCATCTTT. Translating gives CACDTGFQGTGEYPHTDKLIF.